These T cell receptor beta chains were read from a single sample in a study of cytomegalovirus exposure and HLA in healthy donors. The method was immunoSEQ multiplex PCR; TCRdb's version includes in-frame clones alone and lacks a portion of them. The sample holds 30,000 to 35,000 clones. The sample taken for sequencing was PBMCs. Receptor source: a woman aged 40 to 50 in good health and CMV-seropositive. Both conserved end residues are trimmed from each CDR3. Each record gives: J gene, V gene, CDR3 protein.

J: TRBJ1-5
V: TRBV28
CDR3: ASSFGGNGQPQH

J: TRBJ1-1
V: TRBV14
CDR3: ASSQGRGMFWDTEAF

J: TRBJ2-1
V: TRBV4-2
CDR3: ASTPGTSGADEQF

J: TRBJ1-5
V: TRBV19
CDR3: ASSMVGQGNQPQH

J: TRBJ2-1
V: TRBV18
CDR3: ASSRLAVYNEQF

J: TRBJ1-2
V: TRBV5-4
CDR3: ASSLDFDRGGYT

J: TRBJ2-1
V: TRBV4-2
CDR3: ASSQDSRQREAIYNEQF

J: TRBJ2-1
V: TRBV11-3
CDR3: ASSPGLAADEQF

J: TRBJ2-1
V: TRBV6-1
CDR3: ASSPRYEQF

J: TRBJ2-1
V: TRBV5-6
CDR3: ASTPDGVNEQF

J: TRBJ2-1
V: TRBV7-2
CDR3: ASSLGLAGNNEQF

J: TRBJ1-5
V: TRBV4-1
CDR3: ASSYSTGDQPQH

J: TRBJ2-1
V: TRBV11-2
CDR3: ASSMSGSSYNEQF

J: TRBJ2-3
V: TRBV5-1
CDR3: ASSGGLDTQY

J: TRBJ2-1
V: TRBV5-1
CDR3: ASSSPGLEISYNEQF

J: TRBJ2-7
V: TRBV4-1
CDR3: ASSQEASYEQY

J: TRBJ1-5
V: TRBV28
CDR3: ARNIRDSLISNQPQH

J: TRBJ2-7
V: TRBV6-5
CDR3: ASSYLPGQGNEQY

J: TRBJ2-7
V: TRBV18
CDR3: ASSPRGRREQY

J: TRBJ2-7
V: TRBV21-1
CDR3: ASPGLPYEQY

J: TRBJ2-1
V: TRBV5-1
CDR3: ASSLGQMYNEQF

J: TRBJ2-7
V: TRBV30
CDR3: AWRGTDRGNEQY

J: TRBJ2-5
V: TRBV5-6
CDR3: ASSPLGTSFHSYQETQY

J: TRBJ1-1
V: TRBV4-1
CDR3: ASNRPGMNTEAF

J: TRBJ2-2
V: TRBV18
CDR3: ASLDRGPPNTGELF

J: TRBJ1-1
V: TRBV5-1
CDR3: ASSLGAQLGGITEAF

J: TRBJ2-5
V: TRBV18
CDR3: ASSPRQEETQY

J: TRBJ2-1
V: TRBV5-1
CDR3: ASRLLGQSYNEQF

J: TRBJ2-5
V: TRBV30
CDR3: AWEEPKRPQY

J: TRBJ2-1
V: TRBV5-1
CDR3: ASSFGLAGEYNEQF

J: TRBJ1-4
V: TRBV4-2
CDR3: ASSQDSRRGQAYEKLF

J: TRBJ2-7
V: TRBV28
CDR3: ASSTPRLAGYEQY

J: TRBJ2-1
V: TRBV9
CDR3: ASAGEGDRQF